The 7 T cell receptor beta chains listed next were all sequenced from one sample in a study of blood T cell repertoires in COVID-19. The data were produced by immunoSEQ multiplex PCR, yet TCRdb's version contains in-frame clones alone and is incomplete. The sample includes tens of thousands of clones, around four fifths of them seen just once. Source material: peripheral blood. These receptors were obtained from a woman between 65 and 79 years old with active or convalescent COVID-19.

V is TRBV4-3 and J is TRBJ1-2, with 7 positions matching TRBD1. CDR1 and CDR2 (germline): LGHNA, YSLEER. This CDR3 spans 14 amino acids. The trim removed 0 bases at V and 4 bases at J, leaving 2 bases unmatched. The CDR3 DNA reads TGCGCCAGCAGCCAAGATTGGACAGGCTATGGCTACACCTTC. Protein: CASSQDWTGYGYTF.

This chain uses TRBV4-1 with TRBJ1-2; D may be TRBD1 (6 bases). Germline V lookup: CDR1 MGHRA, CDR2 YSYEKL. Trimming removed 4 bases at V and 6 bases at J, with 18 bases between. The CDR3 is 15 residues long. The CDR3 sequence is CASSPPGGPRNGYTF. The DNA for the CDR3 is TGCGCCAGCAGCCCCCCGGGGGGCCCGAGGAATGGCTACACCTTC.

In its sample, this clone was seen once. The rearrangement joins TRBV4-2 to TRBJ1-2; 8 bases line up with TRBD1. The CDR3 runs 15 residues. The V and J ends lost 1 base and 3 bases, in that order; junction bases with no gene match: 4. Looked up from germline, CDR1 is LGHNA and CDR2 is YNFKEQ. The CDR3 spells CASSQGQGMHYGYTF. CDR3 nucleotides: TGTGCCAGCAGCCAAGGACAGGGGATGCACTATGGCTACACCTTC.

The V and J genes are TRBV10-1 and TRBJ2-3, with 8 bases fitting TRBD1. J was trimmed by 3 bases and V by 4 bases; bases with no gene match: 6. There are 15 residues in the CDR3. Germline CDR1 WNHNN, CDR2 SYGVQD (reference sequence). The CDR3 coding sequence is TGCGCCAGCAGTGTCGGGACAGGTGGGACAGATACGCAGTATTTT. Its translation: CASSVGTGGTDTQYF.

CDR3 sequence reads: CASSDTFGGSTNEKLFF. CDR3 DNA: TGTGCCAGCAGTGACACGTTTGGGGGGTCAACTAATGAAAAACTGTTTTTT. This chain links TRBV2 with TRBJ1-4; TRBD1 is a possible D gene (5 bases). CDR3 length: 17 residues. Germline CDR1 and CDR2: SNHLY and FYNNEI. V was shortened by 3 bases and J by 0 bases, with 14 bases between the two germline ends.

V is TRBV2 and J is TRBJ2-5; D might be TRBD2 (7 bases). The CDR3 is 14 amino acids. In germline, CDR1 is SNHLY, CDR2 FYNNEI. V gave up 5 bases and J gave up 4 bases, with 14 bases separating them. The CDR3 here is CASSSRGAPETQYF. The CDR3 DNA is TGTGCCAGCAGTTCCCGGGGGGCCCCAGAGACCCAGTACTTC.

This clone was counted a few times. The chain is built from TRBV24-1 and TRBJ1-2, with 8 bases lining up with TRBD1. The V segment lost 3 bases and the J segment 4 bases; nucleotides outside the gene matches: 6. Germline-derived CDR1 and CDR2 are KGHDR and SFDVKD. The CDR3 loop spans 15 amino acids. The CDR3 region is CATSDPGTGTYGYTF. CDR3 DNA: TGTGCCACCAGTGATCCCGGGACAGGCACCTATGGCTACACCTTC.